The 5 T cell receptor beta chains given below trace back to one sample, sequenced in a study of T cell responses to AZD1222 COVID-19 vaccine (dated by TCRdb to about 2021). The label giving this sample's time point can be read as: about 28 days (+/-7) after the second vaccine dose. Libraries came from the immunoSEQ multiplex PCR assay. Here the immuneACCESS table is served through TCRdb, limited to in-frame sequences with V and J called. Missing clones are a known gap in these copies; in checked studies unresolved V genes cover under half, and the rest lacks a known reason. The sample includes 150,000 to 200,000 clones, with roughly 89% observed a single time. The ten largest account for around 1.1% of the sample. Here the sequenced sample was peripheral blood, taken 28 days after the second AZD1222 dose. These receptors all stem from an adult who received the AZD1222 COVID-19 vaccine.

This clone has a handful of counts. The chain employs TRBV7-9 and TRBJ2-2; D assignment may be TRBD1 or TRBD2 (5 bases each). The length of the CDR3 is 16 residues. The germline V and J ends were trimmed by 8 bases and 6 bases, with 22 bases remaining between them. The germline V gene encodes CDR1 SEHNR and CDR2 FQNEAQ (reference sequence). The DNA for the CDR3 is TGTGCCAGCGAAAATTTCCCGGGACCTCAGGCCGGGGAGCTGTTTTTT. Translating it yields CASENFPGPQAGELFF.

Concerning this clone: At the DNA level, this CDR3 is encoded by other sequences in the same sample as well. The J gene is TRBJ1-2, the V gene TRBV3-1 (or the pseudogene TRBV3-2); no definite D call. Germline V gene data show CDR1 as LGHDT and CDR2 as YNNKEL (reference sequence). The CDR3 has 16 amino acids. V lost 0 bases to trimming and J lost 1 base, with 12 bases between them. The chain's CDR3 is CASSQELARFNYGYTF. The CDR3 DNA sequence: TGTGCCAGCAGCCAAGAACTGGCCAGATTTAACTATGGCTACACCTTC.

This chain uses TRBV15 with TRBJ2-7; D call uncertain. V dropped 1 base and J dropped 3 bases, with 4 bases sitting between them. CDR1 and CDR2 from the germline V gene are LNHNV and YYDKDF (reference sequence). The CDR3 runs 12 residues. The CDR3, as DNA: TGTGCCACCAGCAGAGTCAGCTACGAGCAGTACTTC. Protein sequence: CATSRVSYEQYF.

The V gene is TRBV6-1, the J gene TRBJ2-7; 9 bases map to TRBD1. Looked up from germline, CDR1 is MNHNS and CDR2 is SASEGT. The J segment lost 3 bases and the V segment lost 4 bases, leaving 13 bases of the junction unmatched. CDR3 length: 17 residues. CDR3 sequence (DNA): TGTGCCAGCAGTGGCATGGGCCGGGACAGGGTTATCTACGAGCAGTACTTC. Translated, it gives CASSGMGRDRVIYEQYF.

The gene calls are TRBV25-1 and TRBJ1-2, with a tentative D call TRBD1 (6 bases). Germline loops: CDR1 MGHDK, CDR2 SYGVNS. Deletions cut 8 bases from V and 0 bases from J, with 10 bases between. The CDR3 extends over 13 amino acids. CDR3 region: CASAGATNYGYTF. CDR3 coding DNA: TGTGCCAGCGCGGGGGCGACTAACTATGGCTACACCTTC.